This T cell receptor (beta chain) stems from a study of CD8 T cells in Susac syndrome. V shed 0 bases and J shed 13 bases, with 10 bases lying between them. This CDR3 has 11 residues. The V gene's germline CDR1 is DFQATT and CDR2 SNEGSKA (reference sequence). When the RNA was reverse transcribed, random hexamers were used with an input of about 0.5 to 1 ug. TCRdb passed the immunoSEQ multiplex PCR reads through MiXCR, listing each CDR3 protein once. Of around 95,000 distinct CDR3 sequences in the sample, 95% were seen once. Study-wide results and caveats: The number of Susac-specific public clones found was sixteen in total CD8+ repertoires and a few in CD8+ TEMRA repertoires.

Worth noting for this clonotype: Antigen specificity is unknown.

The sequence derives from a human donor with Susac syndrome. This sequence joins TRBV20-1 and TRBJ2-1; maybe TRBD1 (6 bases). The sample taken for sequencing was CD8+ T cells from PBMCs. DNA for the CDR3: TGCAGTGCTAGAGAGGGCAGGGGTCAGTTCTTC. Translating it yields CSAREGRGQFF.